This passage covers 24 T cell receptor beta chains from one sample sequenced in a study of T cell responses to AZD1222 COVID-19 vaccine. Only in-frame clones appear in the TCRdb table, and some are missing; sequencing was by immunoSEQ multiplex PCR. The sample lists about 94,000 clones; about 88% were seen once. This specimen was peripheral blood, taken on day 0 of AZD1222 vaccination. These receptors were collected from an adult in good health.

V is TRBV5-4 and J is TRBJ1-1, with 9 positions matching TRBD1. There are 15 residues in the CDR3. Germline values: CDR1 SGHNT, CDR2 YYREEE (reference sequence). V shed 4 bases, J shed 5 bases, and the junction held 9 bases outside the gene matches. In DNA form, the CDR3 reads TGTGCCAGCAGCCCACTGACAGGGGGAGGGACTGAAGCTTTCTTT. It specifies CASSPLTGGGTEAFF.

The V and J genes are TRBV3-1 (or the pseudogene TRBV3-2) and TRBJ2-7; no firm D call. The germline CDR1 and CDR2 sequences are LGHDT and YNNKEL (reference sequence). This CDR3 region has 13 residues. V lost 1 base and J 6 bases, leaving 10 bases between the germline ends. The CDR3 DNA is TGTGCCAGCAGCCAAGTTGATGAGAGCGAGCAGTACTTC. Residues: CASSQVDESEQYF.

This clone came up once. The chain combines TRBV6-2 or TRBV6-3 with TRBJ2-2; 7 bases agree with TRBD2. Trimming at V came to 6 bases and at J to 6 bases, leaving 4 bases not matched to a gene. Per germline, CDR1 MNHEY and CDR2 SVGEGT. There are 13 residues in the CDR3. CDR3 sequence (DNA): TGTGCCAGCAGCGGGGGGACCTCCGGGGAGCTGTTTTTT. This gives the protein CASSGGTSGELFF.

The DNA of the CDR3 is TGTGCCAGCAGCCAAGACCTGACGGGGGCCCATGGCTACACCTTC. Protein product: CASSQDLTGAHGYTF. The chain uses TRBV14 and TRBJ1-2, with D perhaps matching TRBD1 (6 bases). Germline values: CDR1 SGHDN, CDR2 FVKESK. V shed 0 bases and J shed 6 bases, with 14 bases lying between them. This CDR3 spans 15 amino acids. The variable domain in full, completed from reference TRBV14 and TRBJ1-2, reads EAGVTQFPSHSVIEKGQTVTLRCDPISGHDNLYWYRRVMGKEIKFLLHFVKESKQDESGMPNNRFLAERTGGTYSTLKVQPAELEDSGVYFCASSQDLTGAHGYTFGSGTRLTVV.

The rearrangement links TRBV10-2 to TRBJ2-7, with 8 bases fitting TRBD2. V lost 3 bases and J lost 5; bases outside the gene matches: 12. Germline CDR1 reads WSHSY; CDR2 reads SAAADI. This CDR3 comprises 16 residues. The CDR3 is CASSDPRRGGRDEQYF. The CDR3 DNA follows: TGCGCCAGCAGTGACCCTCGACGGGGGGGGCGGGACGAGCAGTACTTC.

CDR3 coding DNA: TGTGCCAGCAGCGTAGATTTTGGGGGCTTGGGCACTGAAGCTTTCTTT. This sequence encodes CASSVDFGGLGTEAFF. The chain couples TRBV9 to TRBJ1-1; TRBD1 might be the D (6 bases). This CDR3 contains 16 residues. The germline CDR1 and CDR2 sequences are SGDLS and YYNGEE. V gave up 0 bases and J gave up 4 bases, with 16 bases separating them.

The V gene is TRBV25-1, the J gene TRBJ1-5; possibly TRBD1 for D (5 bases). Germline-derived CDR1 and CDR2 are MGHDK and SYGVNS. Trimming shortened V by 1 base and J by 4 bases, and 8 bases separated the two germline ends. There are 14 residues in the CDR3. CDR3 bases: TGTGCCAGCAGTGAATCAGGGTGGAATCAGCCCCAGCATTTT. Translated: CASSESGWNQPQHF.

V usage is TRBV30 and J usage is TRBJ1-2, with 7 bases lining up with TRBD1. Germline assignment: CDR1 GTSNPN and CDR2 SVGIG (reference sequence). V shed 2 bases and J 7 bases; nucleotides not matched to a gene: 10. This CDR3 comprises 14 residues. For the CDR3, the DNA is TGTGCCTGGAGTAGGGACAGCCCATGGGGTGGCTACACCTTC. Protein: CAWSRDSPWGGYTF.

This clone occurred once. The J gene is TRBJ2-1, the V gene TRBV5-4; no reliable D call. In germline, CDR1 is SGHNT, CDR2 YYREEE (reference sequence). Trimming cost V 4 bases and J 0 bases, with 14 bases left between them. CDR3 length: 16 residues. DNA of the CDR3: TGTGCCAGCAGCCCCCCGGCGAAAAGCTCCTACAATGAGCAGTTCTTC. Translated: CASSPPAKSSYNEQFF.

This clone was observed a single time. J is TRBJ2-7 and V is TRBV5-6; 8 positions agree with TRBD2. V was pared by 4 bases and J by 0 bases, with 9 bases of the junction left unmatched. This CDR3 is built from 16 residues. Per the germline V gene, CDR1 is SGHDT and CDR2 is YYEEEE. The CDR3 DNA sequence: TGTGCCAGCAGCACGGCGGGGGGCTCCGACTCCTACGAGCAGTACTTC. Its translation is CASSTAGGSDSYEQYF.

This chain connects TRBV6-2 or TRBV6-3 to TRBJ1-5; no firm D call. V lost 2 bases to trimming and J lost 6 bases, with 5 bases between them. CDR3 length: 12 amino acids. In germline, CDR1 is MNHEY, CDR2 SVGEGT. The CDR3 nucleotides are TGTGCCAGCAGTTACAGTTTTCAGCCCCAGCATTTT. The encoded protein is CASSYSFQPQHF.

The chain has TRBV7-3 and TRBJ2-5; D perhaps matches TRBD1 (6 bases). This CDR3 comprises 13 residues. The V end lost 4 bases, the J end lost 8 bases, and 14 bases lay between the germline ends. Looked up from germline, CDR1 is SGHTA and CDR2 is FQGTGA. This CDR3 reads CASSSPPQGTQYF. CDR3 in DNA: TGTGCCAGCAGCTCGCCACCACAGGGCACCCAGTACTTC. Based on the CDR3 plus reference TRBV7-3 and TRBJ2-5, the full variable domain is GAGVSQTPSNKVTEKGKYVELRCDPISGHTALYWYRQSLGQGPEFLIYFQGTGAADDSGLPNDRFFAVRPEGSVSTLKIQRTERGDSAVYLCASSSPPQGTQYFGPGTRLLVL.

This clone was recorded once. The chain uses TRBV5-1 and TRBJ2-1; 10 nucleotides agree with TRBD1. The CDR3 extends over 16 amino acids. Germline trimming cut 3 bases from V and 9 bases from J; bases unmatched to any gene: 12. CDR1 SGHRS and CDR2 YFSETQ come from the germline V gene. CDR3 sequence reads: CASSSGQGTPLGEQFF. The DNA of the CDR3 is TGCGCCAGCAGCTCGGGACAGGGGACCCCTCTAGGTGAGCAGTTCTTC.

V usage is TRBV7-2 and J usage is TRBJ2-3, with 8 bases lining up with TRBD2. The V gene end was trimmed by 1 base and the J gene end by 0 bases; junction bases not matched to a gene: 6. The CDR3 loop spans 17 amino acids. Germline CDR1 reads SGHTA; CDR2 reads FQGNSA. CDR3 nucleotide sequence: TGTGCCAGCAGCTTAGGTCCGAGCGGGGGAAGCACAGATACGCAGTATTTT. Protein: CASSLGPSGGSTDTQYF.

The chain uses TRBV5-1 and TRBJ2-1; perhaps TRBD2 as D (5 bases). Trimming shortened V by 0 bases and J by 2 bases, and 9 bases separated the two germline ends. This CDR3 region has 15 residues. Germline CDR1 and CDR2: SGHRS and YFSETQ. The chain's CDR3 is CASSLGLAAYNEQFF. For the CDR3, the DNA is TGCGCCAGCAGCTTGGGCCTAGCAGCCTACAATGAGCAGTTCTTC.

The chain couples TRBV24-1 to TRBJ2-3, with D possibly TRBD1 on 5 matching bases. Germline V gives CDR1 KGHDR, CDR2 SFDVKD. CDR3 length: 16 residues. Trimming cost V 7 bases and J 1 base, with 17 bases left between them. DNA of the CDR3: TGTGCCACCAGCGACCCCCAGGGCCTGGGCACAGATACGCAGTATTTT. Its translation: CATSDPQGLGTDTQYF.

In its sample, this clone was seen once. The genes are TRBV4-2 and TRBJ2-3; D is ambiguous. The germline gives CDR1 LGHNA, CDR2 YNFKEQ. V lost 0 bases to trimming and J lost 6 bases, with 16 bases between them. The CDR3 is made up of 16 amino acids. CDR3 nucleotides: TGTGCCAGCAGCCAAGAGCATTCGGCCCCCACCGATACGCAGTATTTT. Translation: CASSQEHSAPTDTQYF.

The chain recombines TRBV7-2 with TRBJ1-3; D is undetermined. Trimming shortened V by 5 bases and J by 0 bases, and 17 bases separated the two germline ends. The CDR3 consists of 17 residues. The germline V gene encodes CDR1 SGHTA and CDR2 FQGNSA. CDR3 DNA sequence: TGTGCCAGCAGCCCCCAGGTGGGCCTGAGCTCTGGAAACACCATATATTTT. Protein sequence: CASSPQVGLSSGNTIYF.

This sequence joins TRBV20-1 and TRBJ1-6; D call uncertain. V lost 1 base to trimming and J lost 14 bases, with 9 bases between them. This CDR3 spans 11 amino acids. In germline, CDR1 is DFQATT, CDR2 SNEGSKA (reference sequence). The CDR3: CSARADSTLHF. CDR3 coding DNA: TGCAGTGCTAGAGCCGACTCCACCCTCCACTTT.

The chain employs TRBV11-2 and TRBJ2-5, with TRBD2 matching 8 bases. The CDR3 loop spans 15 amino acids. The V gene end was trimmed by 1 base and the J gene end by 5 bases; junction bases not matched to a gene: 6. Germline V lookup: CDR1 SGHAT, CDR2 FQNNGV. The CDR3 DNA reads as TGTGCCAGCAGCTTAGTAGGTAGCGGGGTCGAGACCCAGTACTTC. Its translation: CASSLVGSGVETQYF.

This rearrangement joins TRBV7-9 to TRBJ1-1; a weak D match, TRBD1 (6 bases). The V gene lost 1 base and the J gene lost 10 bases, with 10 bases spanning the gap. CDR3 size: 12 residues. The germline V gene encodes CDR1 SEHNR and CDR2 FQNEAQ (reference sequence). CDR3 in DNA: TGTGCCAGCAGCTTAGGGGACAAAGTAGCTTTCTTT. Its protein is CASSLGDKVAFF. The variable domain in full, completed from reference TRBV7-9 and TRBJ1-1, reads DTGVSQNPRHKITKRGQNVTFRCDPISEHNRLYWYRQTLGQGPEFLTYFQNEAQLEKSRLLSDRFSAERPKGSFSTLEIQRTEQGDSAMYLCASSLGDKVAFFGQGTRLTVV.

The chain links TRBV19 to TRBJ2-6; D is ambiguous. CDR3 size: 15 residues. V was pared by 5 bases and J by 0 bases, with 8 bases between. Germline-derived CDR1 and CDR2 are LNHDA and SQIVND (reference sequence). This CDR3 reads CASSPVASGANVLTF. Here the CDR3 DNA reads TGTGCCAGTAGTCCCGTCGCCTCTGGGGCCAACGTCCTGACTTTC. The full variable domain, completed using reference TRBV19 and TRBJ2-6, is DGGITQSPKYLFRKEGQNVTLSCEQNLNHDAMYWYRQDPGQGLRLIYYSQIVNDFQKGDIAEGYSVSREKKESFPLTVTSAQKNPTAFYLCASSPVASGANVLTFGAGSRLTVL.

The DNA for the CDR3 is TGTGCCAGTAGTCTGCAGGGTGTGAACACTGAAGCTTTCTTT. The encoded protein is CASSLQGVNTEAFF. The chain carries TRBV19 and TRBJ1-1; tentatively, D is TRBD1 (5 bases). The V and J ends lost 5 bases and 0 bases respectively, with 10 bases between them. The CDR3 covers 14 residues. The germline gives CDR1 LNHDA, CDR2 SQIVND (reference sequence).

The chain carries TRBV7-2 and TRBJ1-5, with 9 bases lining up with TRBD1. Germline V gene lookup returns CDR1 SGHTA and CDR2 FQGNSA. There are 14 residues in the CDR3. V trimming: 1 base; J trimming: 11 bases; junction bases outside the gene matches: 6. For the CDR3, the DNA is TGTGCCAGCAGCTTAGGGGGACAGGGAGGGTCCCAGCATTTT. Protein product: CASSLGGQGGSQHF.